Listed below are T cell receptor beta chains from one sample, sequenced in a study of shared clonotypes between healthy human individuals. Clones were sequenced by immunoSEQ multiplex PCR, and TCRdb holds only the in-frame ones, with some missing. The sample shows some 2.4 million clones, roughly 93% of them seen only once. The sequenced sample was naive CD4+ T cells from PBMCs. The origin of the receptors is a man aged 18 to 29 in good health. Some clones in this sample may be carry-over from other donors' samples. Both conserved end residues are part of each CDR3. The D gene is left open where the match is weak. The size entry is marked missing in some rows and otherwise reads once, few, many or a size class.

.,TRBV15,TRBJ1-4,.,TGTGCCACCAGCAGAGATCCAGGCAGGGTTGATGAAAAACTGTTTTTT,CATSRDPGRVDEKLFF
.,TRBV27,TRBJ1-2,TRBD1,TGTGCCAGCAGTCCCGGGACAGGGGAACTACTATATGGCTACACCTTC,CASSPGTGELLYGYTF
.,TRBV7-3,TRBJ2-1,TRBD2,TGTGCCAGCAGCTTGACTAGCGGAACCTACAATGAGCAGTTCTTC,CASSLTSGTYNEQFF
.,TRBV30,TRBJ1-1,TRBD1,TGTGCCGGGACAGGGAACACTGAAGCTTTCTTT,CAGTGNTEAFF
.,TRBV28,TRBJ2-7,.,TGTGCCAGCAGTTTAGTGGGCAGAACCTACGAGCAGTACTTC,CASSLVGRTYEQYF
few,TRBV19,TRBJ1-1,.,TGTGCCAGTAGTATCGCAGGGGATGAAGCTTTCTTT,CASSIAGDEAFF
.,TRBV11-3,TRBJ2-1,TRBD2,TGTGCCAGCAGCTTTAACCCCACTAGCGGGAGGGATAGTAGCGATGAGCAGTTCTTC,CASSFNPTSGRDSSDEQFF
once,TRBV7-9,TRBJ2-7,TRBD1,TGTGCCAGCAGACTGGGACAGGGGCCTAACTACGAGCAGTACTTC,CASRLGQGPNYEQYF
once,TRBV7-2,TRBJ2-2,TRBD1,TGTGCCAGCAGCCCTCGCAATGGTGGGCAGGGGGTAGCCGGGGAGCTGTTTTTT,CASSPRNGGQGVAGELFF
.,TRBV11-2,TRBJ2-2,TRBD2,TGTGCCAGCAGCTTAGGTGGACTAGCGTCCACCGGGGAGCTGTTTTTT,CASSLGGLASTGELFF
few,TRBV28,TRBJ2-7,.,TGTGCCAGCAGTTTACAGGGACCCGAGCAGTACTTC,CASSLQGPEQYF
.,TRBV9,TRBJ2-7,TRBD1,TGTGCCAGCAGCGTAGTCTTTGGACAGGGTTCAGAGCAGTACTTC,CASSVVFGQGSEQYF
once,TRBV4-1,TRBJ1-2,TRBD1,TGCGCCAGCAGCCAAGATCTGGGTCGGGACAGGGGGAATTATGGCTACACCTTC,CASSQDLGRDRGNYGYTF
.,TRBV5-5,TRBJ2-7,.,TGTGCCAGCAGCCTAGGGTCCTTCTCCGAGCAGTACTTC,CASSLGSFSEQYF
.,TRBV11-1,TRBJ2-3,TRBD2,TGTGCCAGCAGCTTAGACGTGGCGGGAGCCACAGATACGCAGTATTTT,CASSLDVAGATDTQYF
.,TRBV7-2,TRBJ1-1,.,TGTGCCAGCAGCTTCCAGGGATTGAGGAACACTGAAGCTTTCTTT,CASSFQGLRNTEAFF
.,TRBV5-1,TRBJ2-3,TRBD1,TGCGCCAGCAGCCTAACACAGGGGATTACCACAGATACGCAGTATTTT,CASSLTQGITTDTQYF
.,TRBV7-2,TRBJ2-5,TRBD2,TGTGCCAGCAGCCAGACTAGCGGATTGGGGACCCAGTACTTC,CASSQTSGLGTQYF
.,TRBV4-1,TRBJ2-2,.,TGCGCCAGCAGCCAAGAGAGGCCGAACACCGGGGAGCTGTTTTTT,CASSQERPNTGELFF
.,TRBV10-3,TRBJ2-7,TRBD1,TGTGCCATCAAGGGACAGGGTACCCACGAGCAGTACTTC,CAIKGQGTHEQYF
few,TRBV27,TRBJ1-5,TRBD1,TGTGCCAGCACTACAGGGGATCAGCCCCAGCATTTT,CASTTGDQPQHF
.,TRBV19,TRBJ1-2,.,TGTGCCAGTAGTATTCTCTATCCGCACTATTCAGGCTACACCTTC,CASSILYPHYSGYTF
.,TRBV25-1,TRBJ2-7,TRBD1,TGTGCCAGCACCAAACAGGGGGGCGGGTCCTACGAGCAGTACTTC,CASTKQGGGSYEQYF
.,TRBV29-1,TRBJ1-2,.,TGCAGCGTCCTTGGGGTAGGGGGGAACTATGGCTACACCTTC,CSVLGVGGNYGYTF
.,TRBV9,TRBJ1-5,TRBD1,TGTGCCAGCAGCGTAGTGACAGGGGGTGATCAGCCCCAGCATTTT,CASSVVTGGDQPQHF
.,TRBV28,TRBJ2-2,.,TGTGCCGTGGGGGAGCGGAGCGCGAACACCGGGGAGCTGTTTTTT,CAVGERSANTGELFF
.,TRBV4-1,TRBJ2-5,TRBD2,TGCGCCAGCAGCCCCGGACTAGCGGATGTTCAAGAGACCCAGTACTTC,CASSPGLADVQETQYF
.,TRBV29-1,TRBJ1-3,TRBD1,TGCAGCGTTGAACGGGCGGACAGGGCTGGAAACACCATATATTTT,CSVERADRAGNTIYF
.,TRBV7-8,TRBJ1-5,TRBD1,TGTGCCAGCAGCTTAGGACAGGGCAGCAATCAGCCCCAGCATTTT,CASSLGQGSNQPQHF
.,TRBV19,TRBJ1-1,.,TGTGCCAGTAGTATAGACAGGTTGGGCACTGAAGCTTTCTTT,CASSIDRLGTEAFF
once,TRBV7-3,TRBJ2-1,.,TGTGCCAGCAGCTCCCTCACGGGCGCCTACAATGAGCAGTTCTTC,CASSSLTGAYNEQFF
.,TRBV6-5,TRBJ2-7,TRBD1,TGTGCCAGCAGGCGGGACAGGGGAACCCACGAGCAGTACTTC,CASRRDRGTHEQYF
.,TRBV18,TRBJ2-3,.,TGTGCCAGCTCACCTCAGAGCATCCGCCCGGATACGCAGTATTTT,CASSPQSIRPDTQYF
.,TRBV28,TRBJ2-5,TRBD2,TGTGCCAGCAGCCGTGGGGCGGGACTAGCGGAAGAGACCCAGTACTTC,CASSRGAGLAEETQYF
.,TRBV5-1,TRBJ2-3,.,TGCGCCAGCAGCTTGACCGGGGATCCAGATACGCAGTATTTT,CASSLTGDPDTQYF
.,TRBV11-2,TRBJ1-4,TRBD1,TGTGCCAGCAGCTTAGACCAGGACAGGGCTTCTAATGAAAAACTGTTTTTT,CASSLDQDRASNEKLFF
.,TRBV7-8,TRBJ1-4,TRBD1,TGTGCCAGCAGCTCGGGACAGGGGTTGGGTGAAAAACTGTTTTTT,CASSSGQGLGEKLFF
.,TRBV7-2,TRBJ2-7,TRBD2,TGTGCCAGCAGCTTGTATAGCGGGATAGTAACCTACGAGCAGTACTTC,CASSLYSGIVTYEQYF
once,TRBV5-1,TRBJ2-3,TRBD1,TGCGCCAGCAGCCTCCGGACAGGGCGGACAGATACGCAGTATTTT,CASSLRTGRTDTQYF
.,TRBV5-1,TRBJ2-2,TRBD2,TGCGCCAGCAGCTATAGCGGGATAAACACCGGGGAGCTGTTTTTT,CASSYSGINTGELFF
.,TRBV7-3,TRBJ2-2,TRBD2,TGTGCCAGCAGTCTGGGACTAGCCAACACCGGGGAGCTGTTTTTT,CASSLGLANTGELFF
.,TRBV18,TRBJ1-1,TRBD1,TGTGCCAGCTCATCGGACAGGCGGGACACTGAAGCTTTCTTT,CASSSDRRDTEAFF
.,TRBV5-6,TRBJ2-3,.,TGTGCCAGCAGCCTTCCCCGAAAACGAAATACGCAGTATTTT,CASSLPRKRNTQYF
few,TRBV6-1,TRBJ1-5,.,TGTGCCACCCGGACAGCAAATCAGCCCCAGCATTTT,CATRTANQPQHF
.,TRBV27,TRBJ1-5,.,TGTGCCAGCAGTGAGTCCCGGACAGTACACAATCAGCCCCAGCATTTT,CASSESRTVHNQPQHF
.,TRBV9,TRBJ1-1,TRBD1,TGTGCCAGCAGCGTCCGGGACAGGGGAACTGAAGCTTTCTTT,CASSVRDRGTEAFF
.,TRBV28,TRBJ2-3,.,TGTGCCGGGGGGGGCGGCCCTAGCACAGATACGCAGTATTTT,CAGGGGPSTDTQYF
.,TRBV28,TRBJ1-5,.,TGTGCCAGCAGCCCACAGGGACAAAACCGGTATCAGCCCCAGCATTTT,CASSPQGQNRYQPQHF
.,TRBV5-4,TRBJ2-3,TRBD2,TGTGCCAGCAGCTTGGCCCCGGGACGGGAGGGGACAGATACGCAGTATTTT,CASSLAPGREGTDTQYF
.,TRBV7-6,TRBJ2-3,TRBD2,TGTGCCAGCAGCTTAGGTCCCGGGAGGACCGACTCGGATACGCAGTATTTT,CASSLGPGRTDSDTQYF
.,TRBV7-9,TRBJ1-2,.,TGTGCCAGCAGCTTAGCCAGGAACTATGGCTACACCTTC,CASSLARNYGYTF
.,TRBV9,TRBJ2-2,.,TGTGCCAGCAGCGTACTTGGCACGCCTTTTACCGGGGAGCTGTTTTTT,CASSVLGTPFTGELFF
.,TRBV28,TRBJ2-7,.,TGTGCCAGCAGTTTATGGGCAGGTGATACCTACGAGCAGTACTTC,CASSLWAGDTYEQYF
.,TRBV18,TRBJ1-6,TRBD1,TGTGCCAGCTCACCTTTCGGGACAGGGCAGGATTCACCCCTCCACTTT,CASSPFGTGQDSPLHF